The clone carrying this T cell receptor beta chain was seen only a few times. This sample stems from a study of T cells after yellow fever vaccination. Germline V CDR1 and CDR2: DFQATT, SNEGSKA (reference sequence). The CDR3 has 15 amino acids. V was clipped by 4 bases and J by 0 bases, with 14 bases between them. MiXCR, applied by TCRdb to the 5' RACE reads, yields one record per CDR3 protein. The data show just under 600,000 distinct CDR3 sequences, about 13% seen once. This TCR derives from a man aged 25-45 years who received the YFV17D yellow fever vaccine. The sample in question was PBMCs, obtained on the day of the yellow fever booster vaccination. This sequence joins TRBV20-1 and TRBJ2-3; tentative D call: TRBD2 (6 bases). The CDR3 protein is CSAMKSSGSTDTQYF. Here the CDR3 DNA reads TGCAGTGCTATGAAATCAAGCGGGAGCACAGATACGCAGTATTTT.